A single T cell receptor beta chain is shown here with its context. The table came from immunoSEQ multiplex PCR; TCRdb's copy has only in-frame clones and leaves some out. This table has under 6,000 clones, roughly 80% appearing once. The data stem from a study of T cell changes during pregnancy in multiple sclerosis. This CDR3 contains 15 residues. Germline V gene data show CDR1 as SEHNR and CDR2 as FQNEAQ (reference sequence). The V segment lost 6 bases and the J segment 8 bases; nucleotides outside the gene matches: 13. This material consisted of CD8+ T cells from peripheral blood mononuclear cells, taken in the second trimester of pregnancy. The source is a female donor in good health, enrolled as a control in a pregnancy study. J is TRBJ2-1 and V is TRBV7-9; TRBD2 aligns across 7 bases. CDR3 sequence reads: CASSRREGPFDEQFF. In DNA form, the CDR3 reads TGTGCCAGCAGTAGGAGGGAGGGCCCCTTCGATGAGCAGTTCTTC.